Listed here are 17 T cell receptor beta chains from one sample, sequenced in a study of blood T cell repertoires in COVID-19. Libraries were prepared by immunoSEQ multiplex PCR; TCRdb keeps only in-frame clonotypes and omits some of them. The table records a few hundred thousand clones, about 85% of them present only once. The sequenced material came from peripheral blood. The receptors here all came from a man aged 25-45 years who had recovered from COVID-19.

This clone was counted a single time. This chain uses TRBV18 with TRBJ2-7; a possible D gene is TRBD2 (6 bases). CDR3 length equals 13 residues. Germline CDR1 is KGHSH and CDR2 is LQKENI. With 2 bases removed from V and 6 bases from J, the gap between germline ends came to 11 bases. CDR3 protein: CASSPGDFREQYV. The CDR3 DNA sequence: TGTGCCAGCTCACCAGGGGACTTTCGCGAGCAGTACGTC.

The rearrangement joins TRBV3-1 (or the pseudogene TRBV3-2) to TRBJ2-2; 10 positions agree with TRBD1. The CDR3 contains 16 residues. Germline CDR1 reads LGHDT; CDR2 reads YNNKEL (reference sequence). The ends lost 4 bases at V and 6 bases at J; junction bases unmatched: 8. The CDR3 reads CASSPPPGQGSGELFF. The CDR3 DNA follows: TGTGCCAGCAGCCCTCCCCCGGGACAGGGGTCCGGGGAGCTGTTTTTT.

The rearrangement links TRBV9 to TRBJ1-3; D not resolved. Germline assignment: CDR1 SGDLS and CDR2 YYNGEE. There are 16 residues in the CDR3. Trimming took off 0 bases at V and 4 bases at J, with 14 bases between the two ends. The DNA of the CDR3 is TGTGCCAGCAGCGTAGCTCTAGGCCAGAGCGGAAACACCATATATTTT. Protein: CASSVALGQSGNTIYF. The variable domain in full, with the rest retrieved from reference TRBV9 and TRBJ1-3, is DSGVTQTPKHLITATGQRVTLRCSPRSGDLSVYWYQQSLDQGLQFLIQYYNGEERAKGNILERFSAQQFPDLHSELNLSSLELGDSALYFCASSVALGQSGNTIYFGEGSWLTVV.

This chain links TRBV29-1 with TRBJ2-7; 8 nucleotides align to TRBD1. Germline CDR1 and CDR2: SQVTM and ANQGSEA. The CDR3 consists of 11 residues. V dropped 7 bases and J dropped 5; count of bases not matched to a gene: 4. CDR3 amino acids: CSGKQGDEQYF. The DNA of the CDR3 is TGCAGCGGTAAACAGGGGGACGAGCAGTACTTC.

CDR3 residues: CATEGAPYEQYF. The CDR3 DNA reads TGTGCCACTGAGGGGGCCCCCTACGAGCAGTACTTC. The rearrangement joins TRBV6-5 to TRBJ2-7, with 7 positions matching TRBD1. J was trimmed by 2 bases and V by 10 bases; bases with no gene match: 5. Germline CDR1 is MNHEY and CDR2 is SVGAGI. The CDR3 has 12 residues.

Remarks on this clone: Additional DNA sequences in this sample encode the identical CDR3. V gene TRBV5-1 combines with J gene TRBJ1-4, with TRBD1 identical over 7 bases. V lost 0 bases and J lost 5; bases outside the gene matches: 1. Germline CDR1 reads SGHRS; CDR2 reads YFSETQ. The CDR3 has 14 amino acids. Here the CDR3 DNA reads TGCGCCAGCAGCTTGGACAGGGGAAATGAAAAACTGTTTTTT. Protein product: CASSLDRGNEKLFF. Full variable domain (missing parts from reference TRBV5-1 and TRBJ1-4): KAGVTQTPRYLIKTRGQQVTLSCSPISGHRSVSWYQQTPGQGLQFLFEYFSETQRNKGNFPGRFSGRQFSNSRSEMNVSTLELGDSALYLCASSLDRGNEKLFFGSGTQLSVL.

Here the CDR3 reads CASSLQGHEQYF. CDR3 sequence (DNA): TGCGCCAGCAGCTTACAGGGACACGAGCAGTACTTC. This chain links TRBV5-1 with TRBJ2-7, with TRBD1 as a possible D gene (6 bases). Trimming pared 2 bases from V and 5 bases from J, leaving 8 bases between. CDR1 is SGHRS, CDR2 YFSETQ, per germline. The CDR3 spans 12 residues.

The V call is TRBV28, the J call TRBJ1-5; no reliable D call. Trimming left V 8 bases short and J 2 bases short, with 16 bases between. In germline, CDR1 is MDHEN, CDR2 SYDVKM. There are 15 residues in the CDR3. Here the CDR3 DNA reads TGTGCCAGCGGTACGACGACTGAGGGCAATCAGCCCCAGCATTTT. Its translation is CASGTTTEGNQPQHF.

The gene calls are TRBV28 and TRBJ2-1, with 11 bases matching TRBD2. The CDR3 loop spans 20 amino acids. Germline V lookup: CDR1 MDHEN, CDR2 SYDVKM. The V and J ends lost 6 bases and 0 bases, in that order; junction bases with no gene match: 16. CDR3 DNA: TGTGCCAGCAGGCACGCCGGGACTAGCGGTTCTTCTACCTCCTACAATGAGCAGTTCTTC. Its protein is CASRHAGTSGSSTSYNEQFF.

The chain uses TRBV27 and TRBJ2-1; D is perhaps TRBD1 (6 bases). There are 13 residues in the CDR3. CDR1 and CDR2 (germline): MNHEY, SMNVEV (reference sequence). CDR3 loop: CPTQGWKSDEQFF. CDR3 nucleotide sequence: TGTCCCACCCAGGGGTGGAAGTCGGATGAGCAGTTCTTC.

The chain joins TRBV19 to TRBJ2-3; unclear D gene. CDR1 and CDR2 (germline): LNHDA, SQIVND (reference sequence). Trimming pared 3 bases from V and 0 bases from J, leaving 10 bases between. The CDR3 runs to 15 residues. CDR3 bases: TGTGCCAGTAGTATTGCGGCGGTGAGCACAGATACGCAGTATTTT. This translates into CASSIAAVSTDTQYF.

At least ten counts were recorded for this clone. This chain links TRBV10-3 with TRBJ1-2; the match to TRBD1 covers 10 bases. Per germline, CDR1 ENHRY and CDR2 SYGVKD. CDR3 length equals 14 residues. The junction had 5 bases not matched to a gene; V was cut back by 2 bases and J by 8 bases. DNA of the CDR3: TGTGCCATCAGTGAGAGGACAGGGGGTTGGGGCTACACCTTC. This codes for CAISERTGGWGYTF.

CDR3 loop: CASNPDREADTQYF. CDR3 nucleotides: TGTGCCAGCAACCCAGACAGGGAGGCAGATACGCAGTATTTT. The chain employs TRBV28 and TRBJ2-3; possibly TRBD1 for D (7 bases). Trimming pared 7 bases from V and 4 bases from J, leaving 15 bases between. The CDR3 has 14 amino acids. Germline V gene lookup returns CDR1 MDHEN and CDR2 SYDVKM. Drawing the rest from reference TRBV28 and TRBJ2-3, the complete variable domain is DVKVTQSSRYLVKRTGEKVFLECVQDMDHENMFWYRQDPGLGLRLIYFSYDVKMKEKGDIPEGYSVSREKKERFSLILESASTNQTSMYLCASNPDREADTQYFGPGTRLTVL.

The chain employs TRBV18 and TRBJ2-3; D call uncertain. Trimming pared 3 bases from V and 3 bases from J, leaving 7 bases between. The CDR3 runs to 13 residues. Germline assignment: CDR1 KGHSH and CDR2 LQKENI. The CDR3 DNA reads as TGTGCCAGCTCACCGGGCGTTACAGATACGCAGTATTTT. It yields the protein CASSPGVTDTQYF.

The V gene is TRBV7-8, the J gene TRBJ1-2; D not certain. In germline, CDR1 is SGHVS, CDR2 FQNEAQ. This CDR3 is built from 15 residues. V was shortened by 4 bases and J by 8 bases, with 20 bases between the two germline ends. CDR3 sequence reads: CASSSGRETYSGYTF. CDR3 nucleotide sequence: TGTGCCAGCAGCTCGGGGAGGGAGACATATTCGGGCTACACCTTC.

This clone came up a few times. J is TRBJ1-5 and V is TRBV7-8; 8 positions agree with TRBD1. Germline V CDR1 and CDR2: SGHVS, FQNEAQ. With V trimmed by 4 bases and J by 7 bases, 6 bases remained unmatched. The CDR3 spans 14 residues. CDR3 sequence (DNA): TGTGCCAGCAGCTGGGGACAGGCCAAGCAGCCCCAGCATTTT. This codes for CASSWGQAKQPQHF.

The chain combines TRBV11-2 with TRBJ2-7; D is perhaps TRBD1 (6 bases). CDR3 size: 13 residues. V shed 5 bases and J shed 3 bases, with 11 bases lying between them. CDR1 SGHAT and CDR2 FQNNGV come from the germline V gene. The DNA of the CDR3 is TGTGCCAGCAGCGTCACAGGGTACTACGAGCAGTACGTC. Protein sequence: CASSVTGYYEQYV.